The TCR beta chain described here comes from a study of cytomegalovirus exposure and HLA in healthy donors. As to this clone: Its antigen is as yet unknown.

Primers: 60 Vbeta forward and 13 Jbeta reverse. Data came from immunoSEQ multiplex PCR; TCRdb stores just in-frame clones and leaves some out. Here the sample spans some 150,000 clones, 55% to 80% being singletons. Study outcomes and limitations: Available immune exposure information was restricted to CMV serostatus only. The study flagged roughly 160 TCR beta chains as cytomegalovirus-associated.

Trimming at V came to 6 bases and at J to 8 bases, leaving 7 bases not matched to a gene. Germline V gene sequence: CDR1 MDHEN, CDR2 SYDVKM. This CDR3 has 14 residues. The TCR was taken from a human donor in good health. The sample consisted of PBMCs. The chain links TRBV28 to TRBJ2-3; 11 nucleotides agree with TRBD2. Here the CDR3 reads CASRTSGEMGTQYF. In DNA form, the CDR3 reads TGTGCCAGCAGGACTAGCGGGGAGATGGGTACGCAGTATTTT.